This paragraph reports one T cell receptor (beta chain). Its antigen is undetermined. With V trimmed by 4 bases and J by 3 bases, 8 bases remained unmatched. Germline CDR1 and CDR2: SGDLS and YYNGEE. The CDR3 is made up of 15 amino acids. These data originate in a study of cytomegalovirus exposure and HLA in healthy donors. Overall study context: Among about 179 million T cells, an earlier analysis found around 100 million unique TCR beta sequences.

Researchers ran the PCR with 60 Vbeta and 13 Jbeta primers. Measured with immunoSEQ multiplex PCR; TCRdb has only the in-frame clones, and not every one. Here the sample spans some 100,000 clones, more than 65% being singletons. Study outcomes and limitations: An analysis that came later showed most CMV-associated TCR beta chains appearing HLA-restricted. Immune exposure information available was restricted to CMV serostatus. It is likely that the observed cluster of highly shared sequence variants was a sequencing artifact.

The chain joins TRBV9 to TRBJ2-3; 7 bases match TRBD2. What was sequenced was PBMCs. This TCR derives from a woman aged 18 to 35 in good health and CMV-seronegative. The CDR3 DNA reads TGTGCCAGCAGCCCTAGCGGATGGGGGACAGATACGCAGTATTTT. It codes for CASSPSGWGTDTQYF.